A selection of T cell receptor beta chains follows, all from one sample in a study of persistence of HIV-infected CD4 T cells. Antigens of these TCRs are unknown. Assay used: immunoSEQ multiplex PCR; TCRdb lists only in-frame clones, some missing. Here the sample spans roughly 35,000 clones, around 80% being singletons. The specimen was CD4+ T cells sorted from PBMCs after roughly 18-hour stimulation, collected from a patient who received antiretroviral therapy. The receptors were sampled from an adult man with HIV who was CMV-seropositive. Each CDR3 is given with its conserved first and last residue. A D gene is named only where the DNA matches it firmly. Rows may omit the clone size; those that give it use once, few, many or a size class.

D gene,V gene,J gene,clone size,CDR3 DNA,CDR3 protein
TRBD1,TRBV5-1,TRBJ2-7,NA,TGCGCCAGCAGCACGACAGGGGGGCCCTCCTACGAGCAGTACTTC,CASSTTGGPSYEQYF
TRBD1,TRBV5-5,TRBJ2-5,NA,TGTGCCAGCAGCCCTACCCCGGGACAGGGTGAGACCCAGTACTTC,CASSPTPGQGETQYF
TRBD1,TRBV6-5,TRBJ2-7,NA,TGTGCCAGCAGTCCCGGACAGGGATCCCCCTACGAGCAGTACTTC,CASSPGQGSPYEQYF
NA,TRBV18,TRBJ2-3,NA,TGTGCCAGCTCACCCAGCCTCGGGACAAACTCGAATACGCAGTATTTT,CASSPSLGTNSNTQYF
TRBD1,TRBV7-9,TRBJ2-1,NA,TGTGCCAGCAGCTTAGGACAGGGGATCTTCAATGAGCAGTTCTTC,CASSLGQGIFNEQFF
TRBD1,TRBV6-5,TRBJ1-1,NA,TGTGCCAGCAGTTACTCACCGGGACAGGGCGCTGAAGCTTTCTTT,CASSYSPGQGAEAFF
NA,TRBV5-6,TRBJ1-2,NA,TGTGCCAGCAGCTTGGACTACGGCTACACCTTC,CASSLDYGYTF
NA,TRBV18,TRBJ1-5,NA,TGTGCCAGCTCACCAGGGAATCTTTATCAGCCCCAGCATTTT,CASSPGNLYQPQHF
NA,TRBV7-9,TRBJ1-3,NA,TGTGCCAGCAGCGCTTACAGGGACACCATATATTTT,CASSAYRDTIYF
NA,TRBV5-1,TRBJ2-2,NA,TGCGCCAGCAAAAGGATGGACAGCACCGGGGAGCTGTTTTTT,CASKRMDSTGELFF
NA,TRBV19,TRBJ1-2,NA,TGTGCCAGTAGTATACAGGTGACTAACTATGGCTACACCTTC,CASSIQVTNYGYTF
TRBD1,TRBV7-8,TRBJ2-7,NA,TGTGCCAGCAGCTTAGGAGGACAGGGGATTTACGAGCAGTACTTC,CASSLGGQGIYEQYF
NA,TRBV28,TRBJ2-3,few,TGTGCCAGCAGCTTCTCGGACCTTCGGACAGATACGCAGTATTTT,CASSFSDLRTDTQYF
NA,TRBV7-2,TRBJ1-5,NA,TGTGCCAGCAGCTTAAACGTTTTTCGGGGCTCAAGCAATCAGCCCCAGCATTTT,CASSLNVFRGSSNQPQHF
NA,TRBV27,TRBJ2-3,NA,TGTGCCAGCAGTTCGCGGAAAGGGGTGGGGACAGATACGCAGTATTTT,CASSSRKGVGTDTQYF
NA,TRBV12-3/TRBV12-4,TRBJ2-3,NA,TGTGCCAGCAGTTTCCCCCCAGCGGGCACGCAGTATTTT,CASSFPPAGTQYF
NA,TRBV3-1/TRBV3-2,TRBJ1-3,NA,TGTGCCAGCAGCCAAAGTGGCACCATATATTTT,CASSQSGTIYF
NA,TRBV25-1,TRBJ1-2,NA,TGTGCCAGCAGTGAAATAGGCGGAGCTAACTATGGCTACACCTTC,CASSEIGGANYGYTF
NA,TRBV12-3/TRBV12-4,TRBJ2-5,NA,TGTGCCAGCAGTTTCCGTGGAGAGACCCAGTACTTC,CASSFRGETQYF
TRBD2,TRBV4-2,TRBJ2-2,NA,TGTGCCAGCAGCCTGGGACTAGCGGGAACCGGGGAGCTGTTTTTT,CASSLGLAGTGELFF
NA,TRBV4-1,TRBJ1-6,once,TGCGCCAGCAGCCAAGATTTCAGACAGTATAATTCACCCCTCCACTTT,CASSQDFRQYNSPLHF
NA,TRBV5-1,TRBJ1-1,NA,TGCGCCAGCAGCTTGGGGGACAACAGGGACACTGAAGCTTTCTTT,CASSLGDNRDTEAFF
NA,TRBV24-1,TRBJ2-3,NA,TGTGCCACCAGTAGAGGGTTCACAGATACGCAGTATTTT,CATSRGFTDTQYF
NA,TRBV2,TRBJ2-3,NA,TGTGCCAGCAGGCTCGAGGCTAGCCTCGATACGCAGTATTTT,CASRLEASLDTQYF
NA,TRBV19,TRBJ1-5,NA,TGTGCCAGTAGTATCAGGGTAAATCAGCCCCAGCATTTT,CASSIRVNQPQHF
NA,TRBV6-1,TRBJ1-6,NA,TGTGCCAGCAGTGAAGGAGGGATGGGAGGTTCACCCCTCCACTTT,CASSEGGMGGSPLHF
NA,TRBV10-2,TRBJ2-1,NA,TGCGCCAGCAGTGAGTTCACAGGGCGCTCCTACAATGAGCAGTTCTTC,CASSEFTGRSYNEQFF
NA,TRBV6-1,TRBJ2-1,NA,TGTGCCAGCAGTGAAGAGAGGTATGAGCAGTTCTTC,CASSEERYEQFF
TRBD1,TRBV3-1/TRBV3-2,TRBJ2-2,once,TGTGCCAGCAGCCCTCTCGGGACAGGGGGCGGGCGGGAGCTGTTTTTT,CASSPLGTGGGRELFF
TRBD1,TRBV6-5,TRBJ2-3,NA,TGTGCCAACAGAACGGGACAGGTCTTCACAGATACGCAGTATTTT,CANRTGQVFTDTQYF
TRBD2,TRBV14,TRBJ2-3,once,TGTGCCAGCAGCCTCGGACTAGCGGGGGGTTCCCATACGCAGTATTTT,CASSLGLAGGSHTQYF
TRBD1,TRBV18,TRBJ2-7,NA,TGTGCCAGCTCCCTCCTCGGACAGGGCATACCCCACGAGCAGTACTTC,CASSLLGQGIPHEQYF
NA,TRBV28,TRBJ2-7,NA,TGTGCCAGCAGTTTAAGATCCGGGGCCGAGCAGTACTTC,CASSLRSGAEQYF
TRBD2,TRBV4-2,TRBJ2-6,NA,TGTGCCAGCAGCCAAGATCAAAGCGGGAGCTCTGGGGCCAACGTCCTGACTTTC,CASSQDQSGSSGANVLTF
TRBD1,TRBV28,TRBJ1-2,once,TGTGCCAGCAGCCTAACAGGGGGCCGTGGCTACACCTTC,CASSLTGGRGYTF
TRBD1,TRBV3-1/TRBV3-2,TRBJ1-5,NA,TGTGCCAGCAGCCTAAGTACAGGGGTTCAGCCCCAGCATTTT,CASSLSTGVQPQHF
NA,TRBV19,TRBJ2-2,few,TGTGCCAGTAGTATAGGACTCCCAGGCCCGCGGGAGCTGTTTTTT,CASSIGLPGPRELFF
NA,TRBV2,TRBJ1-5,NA,TGTGCCAGCAGTGGAGGGGAAGATCAGCCCCAGCATTTT,CASSGGEDQPQHF
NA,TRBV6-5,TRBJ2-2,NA,TGTGCCAGCATCGCTTTGACGGCCACCGGGGAGCTGTTTTTT,CASIALTATGELFF
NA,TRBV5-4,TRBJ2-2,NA,TGTGCCAGCAGCTTGGAACCTAACACCGGGGAGCTGTTTTTT,CASSLEPNTGELFF
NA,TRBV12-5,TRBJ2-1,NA,TGTGCTAGTGGCTTTCTCCCCGAGAGACAGCAGTCTTACAATGAGCAGTTCTTC,CASGFLPERQQSYNEQFF
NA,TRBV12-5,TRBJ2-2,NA,TGTGCTAGTGGTTTGAAGCCGGGACGCGTTTACACCGGGGAGCTGTTTTTT,CASGLKPGRVYTGELFF
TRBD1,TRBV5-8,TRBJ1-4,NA,TGTGCCAGCAGCTTACGGACAGGGGCCGACGTGGCTAATGAAAAACTGTTTTTT,CASSLRTGADVANEKLFF
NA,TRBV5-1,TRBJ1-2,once,TGCGCCAGCAGCTTGACAGGGACTGATGGCTACACCTTC,CASSLTGTDGYTF
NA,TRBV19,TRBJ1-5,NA,TGTGCCAGTAGTAATTTTGGGAGAGGGTCGCGGAATCAGCCCCAGCATTTT,CASSNFGRGSRNQPQHF
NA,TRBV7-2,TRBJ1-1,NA,TGTGCCAGCAGCTTAGAGGTGAACACTGAAGCTTTCTTT,CASSLEVNTEAFF
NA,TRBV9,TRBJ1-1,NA,TGTGCCAGCAGCGCCGCCTGGAACACTGAAGCTTTCTTT,CASSAAWNTEAFF
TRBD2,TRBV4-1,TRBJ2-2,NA,TGCGCCAGCACCCAGACGAGCGGGGGGCGAGGCGGGGAGCTGTTTTTT,CASTQTSGGRGGELFF
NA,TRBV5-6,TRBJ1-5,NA,TGTGCCAGCAGCTTGGGAGGGCCCGATCAGCCCCAGCATTTT,CASSLGGPDQPQHF
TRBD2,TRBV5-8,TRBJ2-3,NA,TGTGCCAGCAGCTCCAGCGTCGGTAGCGGGGGCACAGATACGCAGTATTTT,CASSSSVGSGGTDTQYF
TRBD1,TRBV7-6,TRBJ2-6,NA,TGTGCCAGCAGCTTACTAACAGGGGGCGCTGGGGCCAACGTCCTGACTTTC,CASSLLTGGAGANVLTF
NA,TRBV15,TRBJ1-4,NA,TGTGCCACCAGCAGAGATTTGATCGGGGAAAAACTGTTTTTT,CATSRDLIGEKLFF
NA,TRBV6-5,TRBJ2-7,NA,TGTGCCAGCAGTCCAGGGTTCAGCTCCTACGAGCAGTACTTC,CASSPGFSSYEQYF